This paragraph covers one TCR beta chain sequence. The sample is drawn from a study of T cell responses to AZD1222 COVID-19 vaccine. Germline CDR1 LGHDT, CDR2 YNNKEL (reference sequence). CDR3 length: 15 amino acids. Trimming stripped 2 bases from V and 4 bases from J, with 12 bases between. Libraries were prepared by immunoSEQ multiplex PCR; TCRdb keeps only in-frame clonotypes and omits some of them. The sample has about 130,000 clones; about nine tenths are singletons. The clonotype originates from an adult in good health. This sample comprised peripheral blood, obtained on day 0 of MenACWY control vaccination. This chain links TRBV3-1 (or the pseudogene TRBV3-2) with TRBJ2-1; D possibly corresponds to TRBD1 (5 bases). The CDR3 DNA is TGTGCCAGCAGCCAATTCTGGCAGGGATACAATGAGCAGTTCTTC. Residues: CASSQFWQGYNEQFF.